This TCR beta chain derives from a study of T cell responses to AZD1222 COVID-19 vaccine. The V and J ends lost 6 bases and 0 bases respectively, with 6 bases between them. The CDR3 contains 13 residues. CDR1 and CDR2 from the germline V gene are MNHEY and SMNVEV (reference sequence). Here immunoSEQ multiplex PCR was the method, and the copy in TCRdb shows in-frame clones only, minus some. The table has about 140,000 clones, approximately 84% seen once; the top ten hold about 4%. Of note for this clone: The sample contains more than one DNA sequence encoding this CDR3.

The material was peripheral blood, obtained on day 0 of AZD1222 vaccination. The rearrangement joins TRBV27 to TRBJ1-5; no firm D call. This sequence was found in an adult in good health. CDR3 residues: CASSLGSNQPQHF. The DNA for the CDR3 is TGTGCCAGCAGCTTGGGTAGCAATCAGCCCCAGCATTTT.